The sequence of this T cell receptor (beta chain) was determined in a study of T cells in tuberculosis. Germline CDR1 is SGHVS and CDR2 is FNYEAQ. The V gene lost 0 bases and the J gene lost 0 bases, with 12 bases spanning the gap. CDR3 length: 16 amino acids. Thawed, overnight-rested PBMC were stained with GMM-loaded CD1B tetramer, viability dye and anti-CD3, then sorted. C32 glucose monomycolate from Rhodococcus equi was loaded onto the CD1B tetramers. From each donor, about 100,000 tetramer-negative cells were sorted. Chain pairing is unknown; alpha and beta were sequenced separately. TCRdb's table, derived via immunoSEQ multiplex PCR, lists solely in-frame clones and lacks some. The sample lists roughly 59,000 clones; 80% to 85% were seen once.

The sample consisted of CD1b-GMM tetramer-negative cells sorted from PBMCs. The TCR originated in an adult woman with latent tuberculosis. This chain connects TRBV7-6 to TRBJ2-7; possibly TRBD1 for D (7 bases). The CDR3 is CASSLAPGDSSYEQYF. The CDR3 DNA reads as TGTGCCAGCAGCTTAGCGCCGGGGGACAGCTCCTACGAGCAGTACTTC.